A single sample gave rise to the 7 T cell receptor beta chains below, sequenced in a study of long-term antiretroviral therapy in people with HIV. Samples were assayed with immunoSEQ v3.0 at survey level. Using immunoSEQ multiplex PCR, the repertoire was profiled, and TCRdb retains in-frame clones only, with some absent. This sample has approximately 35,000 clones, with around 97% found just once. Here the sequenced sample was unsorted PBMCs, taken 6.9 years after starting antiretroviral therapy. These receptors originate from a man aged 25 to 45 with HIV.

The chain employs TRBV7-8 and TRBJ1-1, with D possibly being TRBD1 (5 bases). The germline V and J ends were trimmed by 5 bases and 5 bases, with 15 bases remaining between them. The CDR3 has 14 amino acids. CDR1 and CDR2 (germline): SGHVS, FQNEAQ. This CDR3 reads CASSVQRGGTEAFF. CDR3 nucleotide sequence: TGTGCCAGCAGCGTTCAGCGGGGGGGGACTGAAGCTTTCTTT.

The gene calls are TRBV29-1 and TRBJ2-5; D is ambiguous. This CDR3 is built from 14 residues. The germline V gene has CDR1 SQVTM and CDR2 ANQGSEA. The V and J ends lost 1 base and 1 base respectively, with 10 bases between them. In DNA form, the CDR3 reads TGCAGCGTTGAAGGTGAAAGTGGCCAAGAGACCCAGTACTTC. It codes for CSVEGESGQETQYF.

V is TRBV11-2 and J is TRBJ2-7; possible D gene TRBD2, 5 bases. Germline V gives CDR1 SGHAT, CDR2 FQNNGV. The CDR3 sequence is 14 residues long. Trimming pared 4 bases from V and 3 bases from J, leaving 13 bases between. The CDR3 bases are TGTGCCAGCAGCTACACACCGGGATTCTACGAGCAGTACTTC. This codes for CASSYTPGFYEQYF.

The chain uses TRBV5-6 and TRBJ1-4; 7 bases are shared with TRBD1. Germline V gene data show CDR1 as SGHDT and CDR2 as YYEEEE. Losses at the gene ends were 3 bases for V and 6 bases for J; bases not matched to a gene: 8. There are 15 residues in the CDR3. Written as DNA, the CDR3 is TGTGCCAGCAGCTCCAGGACAGGATCCTATGAAAAACTGTTTTTT. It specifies CASSSRTGSYEKLFF.

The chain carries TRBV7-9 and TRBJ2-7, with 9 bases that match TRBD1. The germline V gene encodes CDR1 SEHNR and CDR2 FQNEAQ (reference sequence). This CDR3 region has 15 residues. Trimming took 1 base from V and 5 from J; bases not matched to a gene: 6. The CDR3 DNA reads TGTGCCAGCAGCTTAGGAGGGACAGGGAGGCACGAGCAGTACTTC. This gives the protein CASSLGGTGRHEQYF.

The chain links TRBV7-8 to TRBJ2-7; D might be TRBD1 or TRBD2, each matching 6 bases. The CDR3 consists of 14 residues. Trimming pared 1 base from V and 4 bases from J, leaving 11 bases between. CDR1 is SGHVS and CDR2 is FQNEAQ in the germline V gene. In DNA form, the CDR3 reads TGTGCCAGCAGCTTAGGCGGGACACTGTACGAGCAGTACTTC. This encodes CASSLGGTLYEQYF.

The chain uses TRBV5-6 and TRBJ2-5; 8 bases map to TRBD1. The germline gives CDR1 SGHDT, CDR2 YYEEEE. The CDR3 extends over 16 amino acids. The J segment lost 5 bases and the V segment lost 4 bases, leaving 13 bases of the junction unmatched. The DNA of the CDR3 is TGTGCCAGCAGCCAATCCGGACAGGGTACCTCGGAGACCCAGTACTTC. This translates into CASSQSGQGTSETQYF.